Detailed here is one TCR beta chain. This clonotype was counted at least ten times. Its antigen is still unknown. No per-base quality is available; no much larger clone lies one base away. The TCR beta CDR3 regions were amplified from RNA transcripts. The first round of RT-PCR for the TCR CDR3 was performed with the HTBI primer set and the Qiagen OneStep RT-PCR kit. A second multiplex PCR round built the libraries, followed by size selection and purification. Libraries were sequenced paired-end with 100 bp reads on an Illumina HiSeq2000. Concerning the study's data processing: SOAPnuke was used to process the raw data, throwing out any read that contained adapters or uncalled bases, had a mean Phred below 15, or lacked an exact constant-primer or identifier match. High-quality paired reads were merged using COPE v1.2.5, and each unique nucleotide sequence was defined as a clonotype. Clonotypes were aligned to IMGT TRBV, TRBD and TRBJ reference segments using MiTCR v1.1. Analysis was restricted to V-J combinations with a frequency above 0.0001, which covered roughly 99% of repertoires. The TCS score was defined as the ratio of F50 (clonal expansion) to E x V (chaos), calculated using BLOSUM62-based TCRdist between CDR3 peptides within each V-J. Welch's t-statistics and random forest reduced 514 V-J features to some 14, which were used in a naive Bayes classifier (R e1071). Through fastp at Q25 and MiXCR, TCRdb rebuilt clones from the public reads, retaining in-frame beta chains. Here each entry gathers all rows of one CDR3 protein and keeps the most common genes and DNA. Here the V and J calls rest on TCRdb's processing, not on the authors' analysis. The sample table contains approximately 630,000 distinct CDR3 sequences; only one count was recorded for under 20% of them. The ten largest clonotypes hold 3.5% to 4% of the sample.

A patient counted as having stable Graves' hyperthyroidism if no progression to ophthalmopathy occurred over 18 months of follow-up. Hyperthyroidism patients were newly diagnosed, with disease duration under 2 months, and aged 18 to 65 years. Any patient with an uncontrolled infection, another autoimmune disease, pregnancy or lactation was excluded. Diagnoses were established on the basis of clinical symptoms, serum thyroxine and TRAb, thyroid ultrasound, and orbital computed tomography. PBMCs were isolated from more than 8 ml of fresh peripheral blood by Ficoll-Paque density gradient centrifugation. Total RNA was extracted with Trizol reagent, and quality was checked on an Agilent 2100 Bioanalyzer. This record comes from a study of T cells in Graves' hyperthyroidism and ophthalmopathy (dated by TCRdb to between 2018 and 2021). In terms of the full investigation: Peripheral blood was collected at initial diagnosis, before any treatment. A discovery cohort of about a hundred patients, about 43 with Graves' ophthalmopathy and roughly 59 with stable Graves' hyperthyroidism, was used to find distinguishing TCR V-J signatures. After blood sampling, hyperthyroidism patients were treated with methimazole at a starting dose of 30 mg daily, and ophthalmopathy patients were treated with high-dose intravenous methylprednisolone. The 100 discovery patients were randomly split 7:3 into training and test sets. In over five Graves' hyperthyroidism patients, the study also compared T-cell repertoires from thyroid tissue with T-cell repertoires from blood. An independent validation cohort of some 18 hyperthyroidism patients and approximately 17 patients who later progressed to ophthalmopathy tested prospective prediction of ophthalmopathy. The paper reports TCR Vbeta CDR3 sequencing of some 140 peripheral blood samples: under 45 ophthalmopathy, fewer than 85 hyperthyroidism and approximately 17 progressor patients.

Points the paper makes about the study in general: In validation, progression to ophthalmopathy was predicted by the model with about 70% sensitivity and roughly 76% specificity, a median of roughly 6.4 months before onset. A 13 V-J signature model separated ophthalmopathy from stable hyperthyroidism, with roughly 88% sensitivity and 81.08% specificity in cross-validation and 80%/75% in testing. Most expanded thyroid clonotypes (frequency above 0.001) were also detected in blood, a finding suggesting that blood repertoires may reflect thyroid immune responses. No statistical method was used to set the sample size in advance, and investigators knew the group allocation.

The germline V and J ends show losses of 6 bases and 4 bases respectively, and no gene match explains 13 bases of the junction. Reading from cysteine to phenylalanine, the CDR3 counts 17 amino acids. The DNA shown is the 51-base CDR3, in frame from base 1. CDR1 MNHEY and CDR2 SVGEGT were looked up in the germline V gene. Sequencing was done on a sample of blood. This receptor was obtained from a woman in her 30s with Graves' hyperthyroidism. The chain is assembled from TRBV6-2 or TRBV6-3 and TRBJ2-3; 10 bases in between match TRBD2. At the DNA level, the sequence is TGTGCCAGCAGACGTCTAACCAGAGCGGGAGGGCCAGATACGCAGTATTTT. The translation is CASRRLTRAGGPDTQYF.